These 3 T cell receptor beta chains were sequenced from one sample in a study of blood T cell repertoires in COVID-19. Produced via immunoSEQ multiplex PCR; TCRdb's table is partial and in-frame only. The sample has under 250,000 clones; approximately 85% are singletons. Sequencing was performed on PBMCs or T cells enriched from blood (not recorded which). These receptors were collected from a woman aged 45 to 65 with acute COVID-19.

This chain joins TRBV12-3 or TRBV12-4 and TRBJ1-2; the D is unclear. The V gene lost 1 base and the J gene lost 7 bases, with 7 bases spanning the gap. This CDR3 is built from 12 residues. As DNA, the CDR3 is TGTGCCAGCAGTTTAGGATCGGGTGGCTACACCTTC. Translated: CASSLGSGGYTF.

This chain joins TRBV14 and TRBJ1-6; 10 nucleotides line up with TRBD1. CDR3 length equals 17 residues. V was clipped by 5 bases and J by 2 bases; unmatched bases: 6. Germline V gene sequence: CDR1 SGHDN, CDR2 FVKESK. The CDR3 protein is CASSYGTGVAYNSPLHF. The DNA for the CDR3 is TGTGCCAGCAGCTATGGGACAGGGGTCGCCTATAATTCACCCCTCCACTTT.

CDR3: CASSPQEGVVQETQYF. CDR3 coding DNA: TGTGCCAGCTCACCCCAGGAGGGAGTGGTCCAAGAGACCCAGTACTTC. The gene calls are TRBV18 and TRBJ2-5; D perhaps matches TRBD2 (6 bases). Germline V gene lookup returns CDR1 KGHSH and CDR2 LQKENI. This CDR3 is 16 amino acids long. The ends were cut back, 3 bases at V and 1 base at J, with 15 bases in the middle.